The 7 T cell receptor beta chains below all came from one sample that was sequenced in a study of blood T cell repertoires in COVID-19. Sequenced by immunoSEQ multiplex PCR; TCRdb stores in-frame clones only, minus some. The sample has around 90,000 clones; over 75% are singletons. Input material: peripheral blood. These receptors were obtained from a human donor in a cohort sampled during active COVID-19.

The rearrangement joins TRBV11-2 to TRBJ1-4; TRBD1 might be the D (5 bases). Trimming left V 2 bases short and J 7 bases short, with 11 bases between. Looked up from germline, CDR1 is SGHAT and CDR2 is FQNNGV. The CDR3 is 14 residues long. CDR3 coding DNA: TGTGCCAGCAGCTTATGGCAGGGAGGTGAAAAACTGTTTTTT. Its translation is CASSLWQGGEKLFF.

This chain connects TRBV7-2 to TRBJ2-7; 10 nucleotides match TRBD1. Looked up from germline, CDR1 is SGHTA and CDR2 is FQGNSA. CDR3 size: 16 residues. With 1 base clipped from V and 4 bases from J, the junction kept 7 bases outside the gene matches. The DNA for the CDR3 is TGTGCCAGCAGCTTAGGAGGGACAGGGGCGAGTTACGAGCAGTACTTC. Protein sequence: CASSLGGTGASYEQYF.

The J gene is TRBJ2-5, the V gene TRBV29-1; 11 bases map to TRBD1. After removal of 6 bases from V and 5 bases from J, the junction contained 5 bases not matched to a gene. The CDR3 runs to 13 residues. Per the germline V gene, CDR1 is SQVTM and CDR2 is ANQGSEA. DNA for the CDR3: TGCAGCGTAACCGGGACAGGGGGGGAGACCCAGTACTTC. Its translation is CSVTGTGGETQYF.

This chain uses TRBV27 with TRBJ2-7, with D perhaps matching TRBD1 (6 bases). The CDR3 length is 14 residues. Trimming shortened V by 4 bases and J by 5 bases, and 15 bases separated the two germline ends. CDR1 and CDR2 from the germline V gene are MNHEY and SMNVEV (reference sequence). The DNA of the CDR3 is TGTGCCAGCAGTTGGGCATCTACAGGGCACGAGCAGTACTTC. This codes for CASSWASTGHEQYF.

V gene TRBV5-1 combines with J gene TRBJ2-7; 9 bases map to TRBD2. V shed 4 bases and J 0 bases; nucleotides not matched to a gene: 5. Germline V gene lookup returns CDR1 SGHRS and CDR2 YFSETQ. There are 15 residues in the CDR3. CDR3 loop: CASSHSGGGSYEQYF. Here the CDR3 DNA reads TGCGCCAGCAGCCATAGCGGGGGAGGCTCCTACGAGCAGTACTTC.

The chain has TRBV7-2 and TRBJ2-3; 15 bases are shared with TRBD2. Germline CDR1 SGHTA, CDR2 FQGNSA. CDR3 length equals 15 residues. The junction had 5 bases not matched to a gene; V was cut back by 5 bases and J by 8 bases. The CDR3 protein is CASSRGLAGGGTQYF. For the CDR3, the DNA is TGTGCCAGCAGCCGTGGACTAGCGGGAGGGGGTACGCAGTATTTT. The full variable domain, with the rest looked up from reference TRBV7-2 and TRBJ2-3, is GAGVSQSPSNKVTEKGKDVELRCDPISGHTALYWYRQSLGQGLEFLIYFQGNSAPDKSGLPSDRFSAERTGGSVSTLTIQRTQQEDSAVYLCASSRGLAGGGTQYFGPGTRLTVL.

The V and J genes are TRBV5-6 and TRBJ1-2, with 7 bases lining up with TRBD1. There are 15 residues in the CDR3. The V segment lost 0 bases and the J segment 4 bases; nucleotides outside the gene matches: 6. Germline V lookup: CDR1 SGHDT, CDR2 YYEEEE. The CDR3 DNA sequence: TGTGCCAGCAGCTTGGGTGGAGGGGGCCCCTATGGCTACACCTTC. Its translation is CASSLGGGGPYGYTF.